What follows is one T cell receptor beta chain and its context. The antigen this receptor binds is unknown. No much larger clone exists at a distance of one base, and base qualities are not known. This entry comes from a study of shared clonotypes between healthy human individuals (dated by TCRdb to 2018 to 2021). In terms of the full investigation: A couple of women and a few men aged 18 to 49 years were included in the cohort. Per donor, three plates each were used for CD4 naive and CD4 memory, two for CD8 naive, and one for CD8 memory. Libraries were prepared and TCR repertoires were sequenced by different laboratories using diverse techniques, in order to increase sequencing depth and limit assay-specific biases. To estimate repertoire size and how much clonotype sharing occurs between individuals, the study deeply sequenced the blood TCR repertoires of several healthy adults. Leukapheresis yielded between about 0.94 and 9 billion PBMCs per donor. Broad study findings and their caveats: Based on pairwise subsampling, the degree of clonotype sharing among donors was expected to be affected by sequencing depth. Clonotypes shared by all four sorted-subset donors showed higher generation probabilities than non-shared clonotypes. When several donors were compared, the shared fraction of clonotypes was about 5.5% for naive CD4, about 4% for naive CD8, 2.3% for memory CD4, and 0.4% for memory CD8. The genetic and exposure-history diversity represented was limited by the small number of donors. Even with the large sequencing depth, rarefaction of the sorted-subset datasets indicated that sequencing was incomplete. Estimated clonotype richness was generally larger for naive than for memory subsets. Sampling was restricted to blood, and TCR repertoires in tissues likely differ from the TCR repertoires found in blood.

CD8 naive samples were obtained by positive selection for CCR7 among CD45RO-negative cells, yielding a CD45RA+CCR7+ population from which TemRA cells were excluded. The donors were healthy, HIV-negative adults with no recently reported acute infections or vaccinations. All donors were Caucasian adults living in Nashville, Tennessee, USA. After blood collection by leukapheresis, PBMCs were isolated using Ficoll-Histopaque density gradient centrifugation and then cryopreserved in the vapor phase of liquid nitrogen. Analytical flow cytometry was used to check the purity and quantity of each magnetically sorted T cell population. From each sorted fraction, genomic DNA was isolated and quantified by UV absorbance on a Nanodrop 2000c. TCR CDR3 regions were amplified from genomic DNA by multiplex PCR using the deep immunoSEQ assay. Extracted genomic DNA from each cell subset was distributed evenly across all wells of several immunoSEQ 96-well plates, and each plate was treated as a replicate. Each replicate PCR for sorted subsets received around 200 ng genomic DNA, equal to around 32,000 T cell genomes. Purified libraries were quantified with a Qubit 3.0 fluorometer, sized on a Bioanalyzer 2100, and re-quantified with the KAPA Library Quantification kit. A separate single-read 150-cycle Illumina NextSeq 550 flow cell was used to sequence each immunoSEQ 96-well plate. As for the authors' bioinformatics: Because the immunoSEQ output included only junctional sequences and no quality scores, the filtering could not be the same as the filtering used for full-length reads. To assign V/J genes and CDR3, sequences were annotated against IMGT germline references using PyIR, a Python wrapper for IgBLAST v1.9. Reads were removed for weak V/J assignments (E-value above 1e-6), missing CDR3, stop codons, out-of-frame junctions, or ambiguous translated residues. V3J clonotypes were defined by identical inferred V gene, J gene, and CDR3 amino acid sequence. To compute the percentage overlap between repertoires, the number of shared unique clonotypes was divided by the size of the smaller repertoire. Richness of each repertoire was evaluated using RTK rarefaction, the Chao1 estimator, and Recon v2.1 estimates of unobserved clonotypes. Generation probabilities for all TCRbeta clonotypes obtained by the gDNA method from a handful of donors were computed using OLGA. TCRdb took this table from immuneACCESS and kept in-frame rearrangements with V and J called. Such tables lack part of the clones; where checked against another copy, unresolved V genes explain under half of the gap, and the rest is unexplained. Clone size and the V and J calls come from that table; the DNA yielded D and trimming. This sample comprises about 1,900,000 clones, approximately 95% of them detected only once. Jointly, the top ten make up roughly 1% of the sample.

The CDR3, cysteine through phenylalanine, is 15 amino acids long. The only DNA kept is the CDR3, 45 bases in frame from the first base. A distance of 16 bases separates the germline ends of V and J, which lose 8 bases and 2 bases respectively. The germline V gene (reference sequence) sets CDR1 to LNHNV and CDR2 to YYDKDF. Recombination joined TRBV15 with TRBJ1-3, and perhaps TRBD1 as D gene, on 5 matching bases. Source material: naive CD8+ T cells sorted from blood. Read against the paper, the sample's cell subset or site label means: CD45RA+CCR7+. The origin of this receptor is a young man in good health. The CDR3: CATGKGIGAGNTIYF. Here is the DNA: TGTGCCACCGGCAAAGGGATAGGGGCTGGAAACACCATATATTTT.